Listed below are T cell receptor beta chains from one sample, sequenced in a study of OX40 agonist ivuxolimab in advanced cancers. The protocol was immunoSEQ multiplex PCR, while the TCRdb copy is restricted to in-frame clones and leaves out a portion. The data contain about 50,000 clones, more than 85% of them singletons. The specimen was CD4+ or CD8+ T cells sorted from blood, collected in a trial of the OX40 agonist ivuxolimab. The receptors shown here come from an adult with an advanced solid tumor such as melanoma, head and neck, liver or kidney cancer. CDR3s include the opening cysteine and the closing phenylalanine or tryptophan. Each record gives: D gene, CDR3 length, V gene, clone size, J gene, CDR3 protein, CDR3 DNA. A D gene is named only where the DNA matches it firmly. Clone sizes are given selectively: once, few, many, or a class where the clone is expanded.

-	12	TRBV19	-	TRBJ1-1	CASSMWPSEAFF	TGTGCCAGTAGTATGTGGCCGTCAGAAGCTTTCTTT
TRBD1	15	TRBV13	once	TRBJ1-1	CASSLEGAGDTEAFF	TGTGCCAGCAGCCTCGAGGGGGCAGGAGACACTGAAGCTTTCTTT
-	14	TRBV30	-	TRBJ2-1	CAWSEEEAYNEQFF	TGTGCCTGGAGTGAGGAAGAGGCGTACAATGAGCAGTTCTTC
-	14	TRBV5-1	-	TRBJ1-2	CASSAPTDDYGYTF	TGCGCCAGCAGCGCACCGACAGACGACTATGGCTACACCTTC
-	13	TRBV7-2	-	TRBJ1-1	CASSLEIRGEAFF	TGTGCCAGCAGCTTAGAAATACGAGGGGAAGCTTTCTTT
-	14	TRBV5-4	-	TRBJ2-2	CASSWASDPGELFF	TGTGCCAGCAGCTGGGCGAGTGACCCCGGGGAGCTGTTTTTT
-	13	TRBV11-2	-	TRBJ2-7	CASSLETSYEQYF	TGTGCCAGCAGCTTAGAAACTAGCTACGAGCAGTACTTC
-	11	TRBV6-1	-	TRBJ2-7	CASSEAYEQYF	TGTGCCAGCAGTGAGGCCTACGAGCAGTACTTC
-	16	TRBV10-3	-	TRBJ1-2	CAISEIRQETNYGYTF	TGTGCCATCAGTGAGATAAGACAGGAGACTAACTATGGCTACACCTTC
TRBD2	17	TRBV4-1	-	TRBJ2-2	CASSQVDTSGGGGELFF	TGCGCCAGCAGCCAAGTTGATACTAGCGGGGGTGGCGGGGAGCTGTTTTTT
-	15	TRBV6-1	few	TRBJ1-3	CASSEGRTSGNTIYF	TGTGCCAGCAGTGAAGGCAGGACCTCTGGAAACACCATATATTTT
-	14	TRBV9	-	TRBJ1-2	CASSPDTVNYGYTF	TGTGCCAGCAGCCCCGATACCGTTAACTATGGCTACACCTTC
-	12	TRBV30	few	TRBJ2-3	CAWAQDRNTQYF	TGTGCCTGGGCCCAGGACAGAAATACGCAGTATTTT
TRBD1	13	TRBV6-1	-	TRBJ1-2	CASSQRDSYGYTF	TGTGCCAGCAGTCAACGGGACAGCTATGGCTACACCTTC
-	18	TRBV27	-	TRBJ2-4	CASSLSGRLVLAKNIQYF	TGTGCCAGCAGTTTATCGGGTCGGCTAGTACTAGCCAAAAACATTCAGTACTTC
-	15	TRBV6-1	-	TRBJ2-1	CASSPTASSYNEQFF	TGTGCCAGCAGCCCGACAGCGAGCTCCTACAATGAGCAGTTCTTC
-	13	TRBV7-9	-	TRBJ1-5	CASSLGGYQPQHF	TGTGCCAGCAGCTTAGGAGGTTATCAGCCCCAGCATTTT
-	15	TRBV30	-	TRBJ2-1	CAWSRDTSSYNEQFF	TGTGCCTGGAGTAGGGACACCAGCTCCTACAATGAGCAGTTCTTC
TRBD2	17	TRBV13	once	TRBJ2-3	CASSPQVSGGGTDTQYF	TGTGCCAGCAGCCCGCAGGTTAGCGGGGGGGGGACAGATACGCAGTATTTT
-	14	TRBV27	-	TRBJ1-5	CASRAGGSNQPQHF	TGTGCCAGCAGGGCCGGGGGGAGCAATCAGCCCCAGCATTTT
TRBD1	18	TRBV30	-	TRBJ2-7	CAWSRPGQGARMDYEQYF	TGTGCCTGGAGTCGGCCAGGACAGGGGGCCAGGATGGATTACGAGCAGTACTTC
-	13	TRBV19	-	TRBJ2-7	CASSISLAYEQYF	TGTGCCAGTAGTATAAGTCTAGCCTACGAGCAGTACTTC
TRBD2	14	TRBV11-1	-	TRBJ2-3	CASTFSGGADTQYF	TGTGCCAGCACCTTTAGCGGGGGGGCAGATACGCAGTATTTT
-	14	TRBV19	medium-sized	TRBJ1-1	CASSINPGTHEAFF	TGTGCCAGTAGTATTAATCCAGGGACCCATGAAGCTTTCTTT
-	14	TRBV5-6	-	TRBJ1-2	CASSFTGARYGYTF	TGTGCCAGCAGCTTCACCGGGGCTCGCTATGGCTACACCTTC
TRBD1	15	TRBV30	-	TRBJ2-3	CAWTDLDRERDTQYF	TGTGCCTGGACCGACCTTGACAGGGAAAGAGATACGCAGTATTTT
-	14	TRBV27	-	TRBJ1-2	CASSYTGPNYGYTF	TGTGCCAGCAGTTATACAGGGCCAAACTATGGCTACACCTTC
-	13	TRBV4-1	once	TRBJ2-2	CASSLGATGELFF	TGCGCCAGCAGCCTTGGGGCCACCGGGGAGCTGTTTTTT
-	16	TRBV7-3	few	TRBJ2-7	CASSTSGAPGEDEQYF	TGTGCCAGCAGCACTTCAGGGGCGCCAGGGGAGGACGAGCAGTACTTC
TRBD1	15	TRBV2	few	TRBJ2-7	CASSDRGGSANEQYF	TGTGCCAGCAGTGATCGAGGGGGCAGCGCGAACGAGCAGTACTTC
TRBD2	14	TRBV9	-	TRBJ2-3	CASTPLAGGSTQYF	TGTGCCAGCACCCCGCTAGCGGGGGGTAGTACGCAGTATTTT
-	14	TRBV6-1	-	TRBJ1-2	CASSEAPGDYGYTF	TGTGCCAGCAGTGAAGCACCAGGGGACTATGGCTACACCTTC
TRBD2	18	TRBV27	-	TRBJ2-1	CASSSGTSGGTTYNEQFF	TGTGCCAGCAGTTCCGGGACTAGCGGGGGGACCACCTACAATGAGCAGTTCTTC
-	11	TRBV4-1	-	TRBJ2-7	CASSQENEQYF	TGCGCCAGCAGCCAAGAAAACGAGCAGTACTTC
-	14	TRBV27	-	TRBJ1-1	CASSGGWLNTEAFF	TGTGCCAGCAGCGGGGGCTGGCTGAACACTGAAGCTTTCTTT
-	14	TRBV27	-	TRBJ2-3	CASSPRQGTDTQYF	TGTGCCAGCAGTCCCCGACAGGGCACAGATACGCAGTATTTT
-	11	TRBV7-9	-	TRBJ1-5	CASSSNQPQHF	TGTGCCAGCAGCTCGAATCAGCCCCAGCATTTT
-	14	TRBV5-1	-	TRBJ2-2	CASSLSGESGELFF	TGCGCCAGCAGCTTGTCTGGGGAATCCGGGGAGCTGTTTTTT
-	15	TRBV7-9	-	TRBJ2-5	CASSLAGGLRETQYF	TGTGCCAGCAGCTTAGCGGGGGGGCTTCGAGAGACCCAGTACTTC
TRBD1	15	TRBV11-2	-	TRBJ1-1	CASSPRQGAYTEAFF	TGTGCCAGCAGCCCCCGACAGGGGGCCTACACTGAAGCTTTCTTT
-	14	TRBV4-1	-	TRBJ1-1	CASSQAALRTEAFF	TGCGCCAGCAGCCAAGCAGCTTTGAGGACTGAAGCTTTCTTT
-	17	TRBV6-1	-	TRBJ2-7	CASSETIGDDSAYEQYF	TGTGCCAGCAGTGAAACTATAGGGGACGACAGTGCCTACGAGCAGTACTTC
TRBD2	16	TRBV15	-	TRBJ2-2	CATSRVPGGGTGELFF	TGTGCCACCAGCAGAGTCCCGGGGGGAGGCACCGGGGAGCTGTTTTTT
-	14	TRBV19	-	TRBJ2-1	CASRSGSRYNEQFF	TGTGCCAGTCGATCGGGCAGTCGATACAATGAGCAGTTCTTC
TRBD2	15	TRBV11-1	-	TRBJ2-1	CASSRLAGGVNEQFF	TGTGCCAGCAGCCGACTAGCGGGGGGGGTTAATGAGCAGTTCTTC
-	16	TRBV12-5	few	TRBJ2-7	CASGLVPWRGRVEQYF	TGTGCTAGTGGTTTGGTGCCTTGGAGGGGGCGCGTCGAGCAGTACTTC
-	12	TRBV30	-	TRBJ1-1	CAWSAVNTEAFF	TGTGCCTGGAGTGCGGTGAACACTGAAGCTTTCTTT
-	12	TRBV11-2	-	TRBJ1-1	CASSLGDTEAFF	TGTGCCAGCAGCTTGGGGGACACTGAAGCTTTCTTT
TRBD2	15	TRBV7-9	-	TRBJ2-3	CASSLPSGRTDTQYF	TGTGCCAGCAGCCTTCCTAGCGGAAGAACAGATACGCAGTATTTT
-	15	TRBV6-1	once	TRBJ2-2	CASRTRGPNTGELFF	TGTGCCAGCAGAACCCGAGGGCCCAACACCGGGGAGCTGTTTTTT
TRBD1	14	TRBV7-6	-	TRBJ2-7	CASSLGDSPYEQYF	TGTGCCAGCAGCTTAGGGGACAGCCCCTACGAGCAGTACTTC
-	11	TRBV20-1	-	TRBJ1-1	CSAGRNTEAFF	TGCAGTGCGGGACGGAACACTGAAGCTTTCTTT
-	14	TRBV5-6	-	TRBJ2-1	CASTWGSSYNEQFF	TGTGCCAGCACCTGGGGGAGCTCCTACAATGAGCAGTTCTTC
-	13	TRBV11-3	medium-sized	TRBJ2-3	CASSLVASDTQYF	TGTGCCAGCAGCTTAGTAGCCTCAGATACGCAGTATTTT
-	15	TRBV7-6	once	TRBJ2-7	CASSLEIGTRYEQYF	TGTGCCAGCAGCTTAGAAATCGGCACGAGGTACGAGCAGTACTTC
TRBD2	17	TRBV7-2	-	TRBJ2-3	CASSFIAGGLSTDTQYF	TGTGCCAGCAGCTTCATAGCGGGGGGGCTGAGCACAGATACGCAGTATTTT
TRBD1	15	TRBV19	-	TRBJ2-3	CASSYGTGETDTQYF	TGTGCCAGTAGTTATGGGACAGGAGAAACAGATACGCAGTATTTT
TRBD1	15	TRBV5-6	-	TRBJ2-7	CASSLGDRGRKEQYF	TGTGCCAGCAGCTTAGGGGACAGGGGGCGTAAAGAGCAGTACTTC